Presented here are 9 T cell receptor beta chains from one specimen sequenced in a study of cytomegalovirus exposure and HLA in healthy donors. PCR employed 60 Vbeta and 13 Jbeta primers. The repertoire was sequenced with immunoSEQ multiplex PCR; TCRdb's copy has only in-frame clones and lacks some. The table has 100,000 to 150,000 clones, approximately 61% seen once; the top ten hold around 2.5%. The sample comprised PBMCs. The receptors were gathered from a woman between 40 and 50 years old in good health and CMV-seronegative.

The chain combines TRBV28 with TRBJ2-3; TRBD1 agrees at 8 bases. This CDR3 contains 13 residues. The V gene end was trimmed by 10 bases and the J gene end by 7 bases; junction bases not matched to a gene: 10. Germline CDR1 MDHEN, CDR2 SYDVKM. This CDR3 is CATHGTGHYTQYF. In DNA form, the CDR3 reads TGTGCCACCCACGGGACAGGTCATTATACGCAGTATTTT. Variable domain in full (rest from reference TRBV28 and TRBJ2-3): DVKVTQSSRYLVKRTGEKVFLECVQDMDHENMFWYRQDPGLGLRLIYFSYDVKMKEKGDIPEGYSVSREKKERFSLILESASTNQTSMYLCATHGTGHYTQYFGPGTRLTVL.

The chain carries TRBV27 and TRBJ1-5, with D maybe TRBD1 (5 bases). V was shortened by 0 bases and J by 4 bases, with 10 bases between the two germline ends. The CDR3 has 15 residues. The germline CDR1 and CDR2 sequences are MNHEY and SMNVEV (reference sequence). This chain's CDR3 is CASSLSGASNQPQHF. The CDR3, as DNA: TGTGCCAGCAGTTTATCAGGGGCTAGTAATCAGCCCCAGCATTTT.

This clone was seen more than once but under ten times. V usage is TRBV27 and J usage is TRBJ2-6; 11 bases are a match to TRBD1. The CDR3 spans 17 residues. Germline values: CDR1 MNHEY, CDR2 SMNVEV (reference sequence). V lost 3 bases to trimming and J lost 0 bases; unmatched junction nucleotides: 1. CDR3 sequence reads: CASSLGTGGSGANVLTF. In nucleotides, the CDR3 is TGTGCCAGCAGTTTGGGGACAGGGGGCTCTGGGGCCAACGTCCTGACTTTC.

This rearrangement joins TRBV10-3 to TRBJ1-2; D is ambiguous. Deletions cut 10 bases from V and 2 bases from J, with 14 bases between. Germline V lookup: CDR1 ENHRY, CDR2 SYGVKD. This CDR3 has 13 amino acids. As DNA, the CDR3 is TGTGCCACCTCCGGGGAGAGGAACTATGGCTACACCTTC. Its translation is CATSGERNYGYTF.

V usage is TRBV11-2 and J usage is TRBJ2-2, with 8 bases identical to TRBD2. This CDR3 has 13 residues. Trimming removed 5 bases from V and 4 bases from J; junction bases left unmatched: 0. CDR1 is SGHAT, CDR2 FQNNGV, per germline. The CDR3: CASSLAGTGELFF. CDR3 DNA: TGTGCCAGCAGCCTAGCGGGCACCGGGGAGCTGTTTTTT. The full variable domain, in which reference TRBV11-2 and TRBJ2-2 provide the parts outside the CDR3, is EAGVAQSPRYKIIEKRQSVAFWCNPISGHATLYWYQQILGQGPKLLIQFQNNGVVDDSQLPKDRFSAERLKGVDSTLKIQPAKLEDSAVYLCASSLAGTGELFFGEGSRLTVL.

There are a few counts of this clone. The J gene is TRBJ2-4, the V gene TRBV27; D remains unclear. CDR3 length: 14 residues. The V and J ends lost 4 bases and 1 base respectively, with 8 bases between them. CDR1 is MNHEY and CDR2 is SMNVEV in the germline V gene (reference sequence). CDR3 DNA sequence: TGTGCCAGCAGTTCCGGTTGGGCCAAAAACATTCAGTACTTC. Translating gives CASSSGWAKNIQYF.

The J gene is TRBJ2-2, the V gene TRBV9; a possible D gene is TRBD1 (6 bases). V shed 0 bases and J shed 7 bases, with 10 bases lying between them. CDR3 length: 14 residues. Looked up from germline, CDR1 is SGDLS and CDR2 is YYNGEE. In DNA, the CDR3 is TGTGCCAGCAGCGTAGGGGGGCCGGTCGGGGAGCTGTTTTTT. Residues: CASSVGGPVGELFF.

Comment on this clone: Just one base apart from a much larger clone, this may be a read error. The rearrangement joins TRBV7-9 to TRBJ2-5; unclear D gene. Gene TRBJ2-7 matches the end of the DNA better, so the J call may be wrong. The CDR3 length is 13 residues. The V gene's germline CDR1 is SEHNR and CDR2 FQNEAQ (reference sequence). The CDR3 spells CASSPDKPYEQYF. For the CDR3, the DNA is TGTGCCAGCAGCCCAGACAAACCCTACGAGCAGTACTTC.

The J gene is TRBJ2-7, the V gene TRBV28; 8 nucleotides line up with TRBD1. Germline V gene data show CDR1 as MDHEN and CDR2 as SYDVKM. Trimming took 5 bases from V and 6 from J; bases not matched to a gene: 9. The length of the CDR3 is 14 residues. This CDR3 reads CASSRDRLAGEQYF. CDR3 nucleotide sequence: TGTGCCAGCAGTCGGGACAGGCTCGCCGGCGAGCAGTACTTC.